The clone carrying this TCR beta chain was recorded a few times. The antigen remains unidentified. The sample comes from a study of T-cell reconstitution after alpha-beta-depleted transplantation in children. Germline CDR1 reads DFQATT; CDR2 reads SNEGSKA (reference sequence). The CDR3 consists of 12 residues. Trimming cost V 1 base and J 3 bases, with 6 bases left between them. The TCRbeta library incorporated unique molecular identifiers. Via MiXCR, TCRdb re-called the PCR reads, giving one row per CDR3 protein. The profile shows approximately 630,000 distinct CDR3 sequences, about an eighth of them singletons. Study-wide points: Approximately two months post-transplant, alpha-beta T cells reportedly originated from several hundred expanded graft clones. The authors attributed T-cell counts and diversity one year after transplant mostly to newly produced T cells. Surviving recipient T cells and thymic progenitors accounted for the high day-60 TCRbeta diversity observed in some patients.

This chain links TRBV20-1 with TRBJ1-1; no clear D. The sample consisted of PBMCs, taken before TCRalphabeta/CD19-depleted stem cell transplant. The TCR comes from a girl aged 2 to 9 with congenital amegakaryocytic thrombocytopenia, due to receive a stem cell transplant. The CDR3 region has the DNA TGCAGTGCTAGAGCCCGGGACACTGAAGCTTTCTTT. Encoded protein: CSARARDTEAFF.